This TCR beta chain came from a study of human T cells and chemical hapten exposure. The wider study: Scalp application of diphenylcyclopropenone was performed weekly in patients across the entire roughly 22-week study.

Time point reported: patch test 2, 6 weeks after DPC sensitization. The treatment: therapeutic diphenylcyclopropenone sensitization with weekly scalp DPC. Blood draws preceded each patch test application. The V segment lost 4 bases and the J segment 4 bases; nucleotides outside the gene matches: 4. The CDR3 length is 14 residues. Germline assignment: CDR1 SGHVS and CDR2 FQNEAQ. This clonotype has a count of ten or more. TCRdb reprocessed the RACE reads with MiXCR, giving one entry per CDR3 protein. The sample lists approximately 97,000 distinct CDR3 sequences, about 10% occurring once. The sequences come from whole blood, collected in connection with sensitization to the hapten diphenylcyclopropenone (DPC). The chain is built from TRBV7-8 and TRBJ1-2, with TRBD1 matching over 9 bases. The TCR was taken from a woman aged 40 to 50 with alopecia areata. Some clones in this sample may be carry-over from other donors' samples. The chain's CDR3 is CASSSTGGGYGYTF. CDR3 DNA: TGTGCCAGCAGCTCTACAGGGGGCGGCTATGGCTACACCTTC.